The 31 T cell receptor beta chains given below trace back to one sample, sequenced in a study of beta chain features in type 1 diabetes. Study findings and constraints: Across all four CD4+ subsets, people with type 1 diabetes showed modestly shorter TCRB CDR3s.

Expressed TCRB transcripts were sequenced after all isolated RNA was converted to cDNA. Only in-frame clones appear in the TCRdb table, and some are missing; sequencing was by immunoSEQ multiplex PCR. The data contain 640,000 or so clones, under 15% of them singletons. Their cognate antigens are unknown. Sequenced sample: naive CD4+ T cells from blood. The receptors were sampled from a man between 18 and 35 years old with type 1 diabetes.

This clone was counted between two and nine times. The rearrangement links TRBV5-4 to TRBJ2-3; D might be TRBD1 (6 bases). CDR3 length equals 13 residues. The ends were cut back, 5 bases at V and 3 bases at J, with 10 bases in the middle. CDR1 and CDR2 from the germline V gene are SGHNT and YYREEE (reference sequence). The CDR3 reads CASRGQSTDTQYF. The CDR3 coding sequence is TGTGCCAGCAGAGGACAGTCGACAGATACGCAGTATTTT.

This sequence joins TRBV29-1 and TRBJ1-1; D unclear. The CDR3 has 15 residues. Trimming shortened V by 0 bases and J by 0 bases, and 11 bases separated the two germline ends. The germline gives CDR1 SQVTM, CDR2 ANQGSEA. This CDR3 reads CSVEDYGRLNTEAFF. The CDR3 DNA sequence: TGCAGCGTTGAAGATTATGGGCGGTTGAACACTGAAGCTTTCTTT.

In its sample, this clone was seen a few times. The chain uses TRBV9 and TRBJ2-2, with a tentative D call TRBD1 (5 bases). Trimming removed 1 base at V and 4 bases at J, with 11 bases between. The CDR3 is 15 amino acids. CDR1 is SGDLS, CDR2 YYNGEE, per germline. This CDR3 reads CASSVKGDRTGELFF. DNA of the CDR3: TGTGCCAGCAGCGTAAAAGGGGATCGCACCGGGGAGCTGTTTTTT.

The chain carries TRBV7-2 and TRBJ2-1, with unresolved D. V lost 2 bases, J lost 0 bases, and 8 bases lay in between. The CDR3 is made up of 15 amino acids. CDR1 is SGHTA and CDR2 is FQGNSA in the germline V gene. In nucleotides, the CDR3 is TGTGCCAGCAGCTTAAAGGCCTCCTCCTACAATGAGCAGTTCTTC. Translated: CASSLKASSYNEQFF.

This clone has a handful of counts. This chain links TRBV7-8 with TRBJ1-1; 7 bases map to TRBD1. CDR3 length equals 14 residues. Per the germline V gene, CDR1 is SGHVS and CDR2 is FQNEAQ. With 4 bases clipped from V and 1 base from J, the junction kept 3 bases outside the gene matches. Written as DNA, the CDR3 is TGTGCCAGCAGCTCCTGGACAGGGAACACTGAAGCTTTCTTT. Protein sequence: CASSSWTGNTEAFF.

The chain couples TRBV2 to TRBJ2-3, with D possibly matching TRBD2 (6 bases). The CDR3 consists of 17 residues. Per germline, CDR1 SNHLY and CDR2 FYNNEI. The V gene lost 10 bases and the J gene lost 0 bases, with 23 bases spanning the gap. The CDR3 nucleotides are TGTGCCACCGCGGGACTGCCGGCCCTGCATAGCACAGATACGCAGTATTTT. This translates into CATAGLPALHSTDTQYF. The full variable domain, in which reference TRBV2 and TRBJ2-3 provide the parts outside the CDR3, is EPEVTQTPSHQVTQMGQEVILRCVPISNHLYFYWYRQILGQKVEFLVSFYNNEISEKSEIFDDQFSVERPDGSNFTLKIRSTKLEDSAMYFCATAGLPALHSTDTQYFGPGTRLTVL.

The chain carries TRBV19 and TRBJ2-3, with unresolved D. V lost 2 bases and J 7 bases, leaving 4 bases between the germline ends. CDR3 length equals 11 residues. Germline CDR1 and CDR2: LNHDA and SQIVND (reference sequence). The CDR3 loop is CASSIHHTQYF. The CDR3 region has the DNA TGTGCCAGTAGTATACATCATACGCAGTATTTT.

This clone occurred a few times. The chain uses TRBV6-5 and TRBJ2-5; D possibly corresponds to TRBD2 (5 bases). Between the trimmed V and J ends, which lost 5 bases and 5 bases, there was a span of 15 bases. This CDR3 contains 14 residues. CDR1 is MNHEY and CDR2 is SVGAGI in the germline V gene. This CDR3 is CASSPTGVVETQYF. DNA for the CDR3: TGTGCCAGCAGTCCCACCGGGGTAGTGGAGACCCAGTACTTC.

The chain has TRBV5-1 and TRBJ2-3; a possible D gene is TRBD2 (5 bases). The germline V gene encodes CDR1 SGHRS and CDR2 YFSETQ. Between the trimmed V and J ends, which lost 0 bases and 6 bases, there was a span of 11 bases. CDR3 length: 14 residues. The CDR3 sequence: CASSLAGWLDTQYF. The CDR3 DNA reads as TGCGCCAGCAGCTTGGCGGGGTGGTTGGATACGCAGTATTTT.

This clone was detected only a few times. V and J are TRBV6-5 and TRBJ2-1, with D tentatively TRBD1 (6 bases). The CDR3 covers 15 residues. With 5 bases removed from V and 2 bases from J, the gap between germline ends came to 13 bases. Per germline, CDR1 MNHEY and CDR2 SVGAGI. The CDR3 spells CASSPQGFPYNEQFF. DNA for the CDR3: TGTGCCAGCAGTCCACAGGGATTCCCCTACAATGAGCAGTTCTTC.

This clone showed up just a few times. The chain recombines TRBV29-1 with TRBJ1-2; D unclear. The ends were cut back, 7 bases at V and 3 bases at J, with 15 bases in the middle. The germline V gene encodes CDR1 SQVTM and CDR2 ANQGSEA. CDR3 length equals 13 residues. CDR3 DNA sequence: TGCAGCGACTGGGCCAGGTCGGACTATGGCTACACCTTC. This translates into CSDWARSDYGYTF.

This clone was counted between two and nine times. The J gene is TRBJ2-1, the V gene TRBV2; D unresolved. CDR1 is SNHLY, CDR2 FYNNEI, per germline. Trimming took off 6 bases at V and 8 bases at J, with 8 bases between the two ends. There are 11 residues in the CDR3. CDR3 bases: TGTGCCAGCAGCTACGCGGATGAGCAGTTCTTC. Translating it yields CASSYADEQFF.

The CDR3 here is CASSYVGDEQFF. The CDR3 bases are TGTGCCAGCAGTTACGTGGGAGACGAGCAGTTCTTC. The chain has TRBV6-5 and TRBJ2-1; the D gene is possibly TRBD2 (5 bases). V gave up 2 bases and J gave up 10 bases, with 9 bases separating them. The germline gives CDR1 MNHEY, CDR2 SVGAGI. The CDR3 loop spans 12 amino acids.

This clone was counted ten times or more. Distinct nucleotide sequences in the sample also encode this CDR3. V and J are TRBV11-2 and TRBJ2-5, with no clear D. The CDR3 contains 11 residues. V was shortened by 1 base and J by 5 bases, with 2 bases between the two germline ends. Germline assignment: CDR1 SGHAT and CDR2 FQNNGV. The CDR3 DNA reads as TGTGCCAGCAGCTTAGGGGAGACCCAGTACTTC. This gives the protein CASSLGETQYF.

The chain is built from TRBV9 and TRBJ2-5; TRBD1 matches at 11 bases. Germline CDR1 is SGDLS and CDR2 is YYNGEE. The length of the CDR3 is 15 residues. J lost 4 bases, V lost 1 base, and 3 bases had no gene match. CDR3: CASSVTGTGGETQYF. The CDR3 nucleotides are TGTGCCAGCAGCGTAACCGGGACAGGGGGAGAGACCCAGTACTTC.

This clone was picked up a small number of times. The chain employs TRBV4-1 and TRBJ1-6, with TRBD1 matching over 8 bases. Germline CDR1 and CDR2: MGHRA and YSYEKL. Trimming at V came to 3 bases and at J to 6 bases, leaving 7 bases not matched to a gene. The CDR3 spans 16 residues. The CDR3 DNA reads TGCGCCAGCAGCCAGGTCAGGGGGCCGTCTAATTCACCCCTCCACTTT. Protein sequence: CASSQVRGPSNSPLHF.

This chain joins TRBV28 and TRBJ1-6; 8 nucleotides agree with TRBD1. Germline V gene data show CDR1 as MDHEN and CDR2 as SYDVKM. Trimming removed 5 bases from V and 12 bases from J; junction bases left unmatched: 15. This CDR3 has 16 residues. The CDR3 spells CASSPQGAAFSGPLHF. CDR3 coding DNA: TGTGCCAGCAGTCCCCAGGGGGCGGCGTTCTCCGGACCCCTCCACTTT.

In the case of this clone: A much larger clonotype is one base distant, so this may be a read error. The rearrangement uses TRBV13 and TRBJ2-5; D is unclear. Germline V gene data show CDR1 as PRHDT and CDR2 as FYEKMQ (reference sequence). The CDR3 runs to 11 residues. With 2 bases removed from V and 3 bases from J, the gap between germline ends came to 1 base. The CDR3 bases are TGTGCCAGCAGCTTAAAAGAGACCCAGTACTTC. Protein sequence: CASSLKETQYF.

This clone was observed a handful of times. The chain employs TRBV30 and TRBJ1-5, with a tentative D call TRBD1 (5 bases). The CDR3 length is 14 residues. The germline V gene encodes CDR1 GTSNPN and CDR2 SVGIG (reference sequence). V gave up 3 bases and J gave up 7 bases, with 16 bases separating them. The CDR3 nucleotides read TGTGCCTGGAGCCGGGGCCCGAAGGACCAGCCCCAGCATTTT. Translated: CAWSRGPKDQPQHF.

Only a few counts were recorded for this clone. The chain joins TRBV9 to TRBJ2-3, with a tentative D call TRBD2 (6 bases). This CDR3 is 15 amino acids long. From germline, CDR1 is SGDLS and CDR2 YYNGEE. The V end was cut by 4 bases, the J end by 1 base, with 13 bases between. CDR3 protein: CASSPRWGGTDTQYF. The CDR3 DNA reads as TGTGCCAGCAGCCCCAGGTGGGGGGGCACAGATACGCAGTATTTT.

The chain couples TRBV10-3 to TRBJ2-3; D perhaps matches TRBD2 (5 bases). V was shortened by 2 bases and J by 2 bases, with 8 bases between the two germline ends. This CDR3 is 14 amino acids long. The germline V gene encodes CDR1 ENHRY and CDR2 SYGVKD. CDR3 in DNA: TGTGCCATCAGTGAGAGGGAGTTCACAGATACGCAGTATTTT. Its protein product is CAISEREFTDTQYF.

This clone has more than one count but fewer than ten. CDR3 sequence reads: CASSLGDRANTEAFF. The CDR3 DNA is TGCGCCAGCAGCTTGGGAGACAGGGCCAACACTGAAGCTTTCTTT. The V call is TRBV5-1, the J call TRBJ1-1; 7 nucleotides match TRBD1. Germline CDR1 and CDR2: SGHRS and YFSETQ. V trimming: 0 bases; J trimming: 2 bases; junction bases outside the gene matches: 4. This CDR3 is built from 15 residues.

CDR3 sequence: CSVASGYTF. The CDR3, as DNA: TGCAGCGTTGCAAGTGGCTACACCTTC. The chain couples TRBV29-1 to TRBJ1-2; D gene unclear. This CDR3 spans 9 amino acids. The V and J ends lost 4 bases and 7 bases respectively, with 4 bases between them. Germline V gives CDR1 SQVTM, CDR2 ANQGSEA.

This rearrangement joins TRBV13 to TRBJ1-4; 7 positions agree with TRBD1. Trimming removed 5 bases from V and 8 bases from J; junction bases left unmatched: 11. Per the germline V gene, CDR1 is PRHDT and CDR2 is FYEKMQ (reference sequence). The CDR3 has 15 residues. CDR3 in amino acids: CASSRDRAANEKLFF. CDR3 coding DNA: TGTGCCAGCAGCCGAGACAGGGCGGCAAACGAAAAACTGTTTTTT.

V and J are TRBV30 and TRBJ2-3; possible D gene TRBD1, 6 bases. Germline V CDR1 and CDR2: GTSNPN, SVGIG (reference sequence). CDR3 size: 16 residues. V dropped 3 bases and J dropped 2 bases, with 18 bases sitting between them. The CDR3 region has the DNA TGTGCCTGGAGCCTAAAACAGGGATCCCTCACAGATACGCAGTATTTT. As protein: CAWSLKQGSLTDTQYF.

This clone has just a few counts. The CDR3 coding sequence is TGTGCCAGCAGCCCGACCGGAAACTTAGACTATGGCTACACCTTC. Its translation: CASSPTGNLDYGYTF. The chain links TRBV9 to TRBJ1-2; D gene ambiguous. The ends were cut back, 4 bases at V and 3 bases at J, with 16 bases in the middle. Germline CDR1 and CDR2: SGDLS and YYNGEE. The CDR3 loop spans 15 amino acids.

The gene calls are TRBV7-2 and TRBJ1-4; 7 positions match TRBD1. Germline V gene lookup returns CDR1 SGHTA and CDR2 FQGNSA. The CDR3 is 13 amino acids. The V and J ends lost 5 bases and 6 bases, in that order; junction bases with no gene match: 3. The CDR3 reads CASSPDRDEKLFF. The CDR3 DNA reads TGTGCCAGCAGCCCTGACAGGGATGAAAAACTGTTTTTT. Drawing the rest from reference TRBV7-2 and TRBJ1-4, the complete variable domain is GAGVSQSPSNKVTEKGKDVELRCDPISGHTALYWYRQSLGQGLEFLIYFQGNSAPDKSGLPSDRFSAERTGGSVSTLTIQRTQQEDSAVYLCASSPDRDEKLFFGSGTQLSVL.

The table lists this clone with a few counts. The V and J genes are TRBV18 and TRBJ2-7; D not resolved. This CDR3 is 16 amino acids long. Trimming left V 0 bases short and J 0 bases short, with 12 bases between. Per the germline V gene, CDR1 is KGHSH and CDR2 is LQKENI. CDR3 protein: CASSPPIKGHSYEQYF. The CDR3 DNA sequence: TGTGCCAGCTCACCACCGATAAAGGGCCACTCCTACGAGCAGTACTTC.

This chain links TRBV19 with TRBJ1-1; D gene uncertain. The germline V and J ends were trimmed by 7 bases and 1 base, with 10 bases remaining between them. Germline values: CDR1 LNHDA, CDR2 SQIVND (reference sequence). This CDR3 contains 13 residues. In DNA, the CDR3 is TGTGCCAGTACCATGAGGGAGAACACTGAAGCTTTCTTT. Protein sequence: CASTMRENTEAFF.

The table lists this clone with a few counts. The CDR3, as DNA: TGCGCCAGCAGCCAAGCTACTAGGGGCGGCACAGATACGCAGTATTTT. This codes for CASSQATRGGTDTQYF. This chain joins TRBV4-1 and TRBJ2-3, with D tentatively TRBD1 or TRBD2 (5 bases each). The CDR3 spans 16 residues. V dropped 1 base and J dropped 1 base, with 12 bases sitting between them. The germline V gene has CDR1 MGHRA and CDR2 YSYEKL.

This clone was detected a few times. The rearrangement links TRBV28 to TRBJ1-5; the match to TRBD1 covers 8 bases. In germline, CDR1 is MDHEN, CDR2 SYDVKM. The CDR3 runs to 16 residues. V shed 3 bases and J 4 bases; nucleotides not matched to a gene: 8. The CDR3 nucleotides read TGTGCCAGCAGTTTCTCAGGACAGGGAACGAATCAGCCCCAGCATTTT. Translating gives CASSFSGQGTNQPQHF.